The 4 T cell receptor beta chains below come from one sample, sequenced in a study of T cells after yellow fever vaccination. Via MiXCR, TCRdb re-called the 5' RACE reads, giving one row per CDR3 protein. Here the sample spans about 120,000 distinct CDR3 sequences, roughly 7.9% being singletons. The starting material was CD4+ T cells sorted from PBMCs, obtained more than 35 days after the first yellow fever vaccination. The receptors were sampled from a man aged 18 to 30 who received the YFV17D yellow fever vaccine.

The gene calls are TRBV20-1 and TRBJ2-7, with D unresolved. V lost 3 bases to trimming and J lost 3 bases, with 18 bases between them. The CDR3 has 15 amino acids. Germline lookup yields CDR1 DFQATT and CDR2 SNEGSKA (reference sequence). Here the CDR3 DNA reads TGCAGTGCTAGCGTTCTCGGGCAGGCCCTCTACGAGCAGTACGTC. Its translation is CSASVLGQALYEQYV.

This clonotype was seen only a few times. This chain links TRBV18 with TRBJ1-1; 7 positions agree with TRBD1. CDR1 is KGHSH and CDR2 is LQKENI in the germline V gene. The J segment lost 1 base and the V segment lost 8 bases, leaving 4 bases of the junction unmatched. The CDR3 runs 13 residues. CDR3 region: CASRWTGNTEAFF. The CDR3 DNA sequence: TGTGCCAGCAGATGGACAGGGAACACTGAAGCTTTCTTT.

The table lists this clonotype with many counts. The J gene is TRBJ1-2, the V gene TRBV5-6; 7 bases match TRBD1. CDR1 is SGHDT, CDR2 YYEEEE, per germline. V was pared by 4 bases and J by 9 bases, with 12 bases of the junction left unmatched. The CDR3 totals 14 residues. The CDR3 protein is CASSLMGQPMSYTF. The CDR3 nucleotides read TGTGCCAGCAGCCTTATGGGACAGCCTATGAGCTACACCTTC. The full variable domain, in which reference TRBV5-6 and TRBJ1-2 provide the parts outside the CDR3, is DAGVTQSPTHLIKTRGQQVTLRCSPKSGHDTVSWYQQALGQGPQFIFQYYEEEERQRGNFPDRFSGHQFPNYSSELNVNALLLGDSALYLCASSLMGQPMSYTFGSGTRLTVV.

This clonotype has ten or more counts. The chain recombines TRBV7-2 with TRBJ2-2; D may correspond to TRBD1 or TRBD2 (5 bases each). Germline lookup yields CDR1 SGHTA and CDR2 FQGNSA. There are 15 residues in the CDR3. V lost 4 bases and J lost 5, with 14 bases in between. The CDR3 nucleotides read TGTGCCAGCAGCTCCCCCCGACAGCGGACCGGGGAGCTGTTTTTT. It specifies CASSSPRQRTGELFF.